The 31 T cell receptor beta chains given below trace back to one sample, sequenced in a study of radiation and T cells in renal cell carcinoma (dated by TCRdb to 2020 to 2022). The time point label, as the study defines it: baseline pretreatment blood. Sample treatment or condition, as interpreted from the label and publication: 15 Gy SBRT to primary tumor, nephrectomy 4 weeks later. The library was built by means of the immunoSEQ multiplex PCR assay. What TCRdb holds here is the immuneACCESS table cut down to in-frame rearrangements. Part of the clones is not present; checked against another copy, under half of the missing clones reflect an unresolved V gene, and the others are unexplained. This sample holds about 150,000 clones; 88% were observed only once. 3.5% to 5% of the sample is taken by the ten largest. The sequences come from blood, collected from a patient whose treatment included radiotherapy and nephrectomy. The source of these receptors is a woman in her 70s with renal cell carcinoma.

The chain recombines TRBV9 with TRBJ2-5, with 8 nucleotides matching TRBD2. After removal of 4 bases from V and 1 base from J, the junction contained 3 bases not matched to a gene. Germline-derived CDR1 and CDR2 are SGDLS and YYNGEE. The CDR3 extends over 14 amino acids. The CDR3 nucleotides read TGTGCCAGCAGCTTCGGGACTAGCCAAGAGACCCAGTACTTC. Its protein is CASSFGTSQETQYF.

As concerns this clone: The sample contains more than one DNA sequence encoding this CDR3. The rearrangement links TRBV5-1 to TRBJ1-5, with TRBD1 as a possible D gene (5 bases). From germline, CDR1 is SGHRS and CDR2 YFSETQ. The CDR3 runs to 15 residues. V was clipped by 0 bases and J by 2 bases, with 9 bases between them. The CDR3 here is CASSLEGFGNQPQHF. CDR3 bases: TGCGCCAGCAGCTTGGAGGGGTTCGGCAATCAGCCCCAGCATTTT.

The chain couples TRBV6-1 to TRBJ2-5; D is unclear. The CDR3 is made up of 11 amino acids. Trimming took 8 bases from V and 4 from J, leaving 8 bases between them. Germline values: CDR1 MNHNS, CDR2 SASEGT. The CDR3 loop reads CASGQVETQYF. The CDR3 DNA is TGTGCCAGCGGGCAGGTAGAGACCCAGTACTTC.

In the case of this clone: Other DNA sequences in this sample translate to the same CDR3. J is TRBJ1-2 and V is TRBV14; no clear D. V was cut by 0 bases and J by 8 bases, with 10 bases left in between. The V gene's germline CDR1 is SGHDN and CDR2 FVKESK. This CDR3 is built from 13 residues. In DNA, the CDR3 is TGTGCCAGCAGCCAAGACTTAGGGAAAGGCTACACCTTC. This translates into CASSQDLGKGYTF. The full variable domain, with the rest looked up from reference TRBV14 and TRBJ1-2, is EAGVTQFPSHSVIEKGQTVTLRCDPISGHDNLYWYRRVMGKEIKFLLHFVKESKQDESGMPNNRFLAERTGGTYSTLKVQPAELEDSGVYFCASSQDLGKGYTFGSGTRLTVV.

The CDR3 DNA follows: TGCAGCGCCTCGGATCGTGGGATCAATGAGCAGTTCTTC. Translated: CSASDRGINEQFF. V is TRBV29-1 and J is TRBJ2-1; D call uncertain. Germline CDR1 is SQVTM and CDR2 is ANQGSEA. The CDR3 has 13 residues. V was shortened by 7 bases and J by 6 bases, with 16 bases between the two germline ends.

The chain recombines TRBV4-3 with TRBJ2-7; the D call may be TRBD1 or TRBD2 (5 bases each). CDR1 and CDR2 from the germline V gene are LGHNA and YSLEER. The CDR3 length is 15 residues. V lost 4 bases and J lost 3, with 16 bases in between. The CDR3 bases are TGCGCCAGCAGCCGAGATTCGGGACCGGGCTACGAGCAGTACTTC. Translated: CASSRDSGPGYEQYF.

The chain has TRBV19 and TRBJ2-2; perhaps TRBD2 as D (7 bases). Trimming cost V 6 bases and J 6 bases, with 20 bases left between them. Germline V lookup: CDR1 LNHDA, CDR2 SQIVND (reference sequence). The CDR3 extends over 16 amino acids. CDR3 DNA: TGTGCCAGTAGCACCCCGGGGGGCTATCGAGCCGGGGAGCTGTTTTTT. Translated: CASSTPGGYRAGELFF.

The genes are TRBV6-5 and TRBJ1-3; D is undetermined. This CDR3 has 15 residues. Germline values: CDR1 MNHEY, CDR2 SVGAGI. V gave up 0 bases and J gave up 0 bases, with 6 bases separating them. The CDR3 DNA reads as TGTGCCAGCAGTTACTCTGGCGGCTCTGGAAACACCATATATTTT. Translated: CASSYSGGSGNTIYF.

The gene calls are TRBV7-2 and TRBJ1-3; D possibly corresponds to TRBD1 (6 bases). V lost 1 base, J lost 0 bases, and 10 bases lay in between. Germline lookup yields CDR1 SGHTA and CDR2 FQGNSA. The CDR3 has 16 residues. CDR3 coding DNA: TGTGCCAGCAGCTTAGGAACGGGACACTCTGGAAACACCATATATTTT. This encodes CASSLGTGHSGNTIYF. Full variable domain (rest looked up from reference TRBV7-2 and TRBJ1-3): GAGVSQSPSNKVTEKGKDVELRCDPISGHTALYWYRQSLGQGLEFLIYFQGNSAPDKSGLPSDRFSAERTGGSVSTLTIQRTQQEDSAVYLCASSLGTGHSGNTIYFGEGSWLTVV.

This chain uses TRBV14 with TRBJ1-1, with D possibly being TRBD1 (5 bases). Germline values: CDR1 SGHDN, CDR2 FVKESK. CDR3 length equals 15 residues. Trimming took off 3 bases at V and 4 bases at J, with 15 bases between the two ends. The CDR3 DNA follows: TGTGCCAGCAGCCACAACACGGGGGTCCGCACTGAAGCTTTCTTT. It specifies CASSHNTGVRTEAFF. The variable domain in full, completed from reference TRBV14 and TRBJ1-1, reads EAGVTQFPSHSVIEKGQTVTLRCDPISGHDNLYWYRRVMGKEIKFLLHFVKESKQDESGMPNNRFLAERTGGTYSTLKVQPAELEDSGVYFCASSHNTGVRTEAFFGQGTRLTVV.

The chain combines TRBV5-1 with TRBJ1-1, with 8 bases lining up with TRBD1. The CDR3 is 15 amino acids. Germline-derived CDR1 and CDR2 are SGHRS and YFSETQ. Trimming took 4 bases from V and 4 from J; bases not matched to a gene: 9. The CDR3 is CASSLGQGLGTEAFF. The CDR3, as DNA: TGCGCCAGCAGCCTCGGACAGGGATTGGGCACTGAAGCTTTCTTT. The variable domain in full, completed from reference TRBV5-1 and TRBJ1-1, reads KAGVTQTPRYLIKTRGQQVTLSCSPISGHRSVSWYQQTPGQGLQFLFEYFSETQRNKGNFPGRFSGRQFSNSRSEMNVSTLELGDSALYLCASSLGQGLGTEAFFGQGTRLTVV.

This clone was found once. This sequence joins TRBV11-2 and TRBJ2-2; a possible D gene is TRBD1 (5 bases). Germline V lookup: CDR1 SGHAT, CDR2 FQNNGV. V lost 3 bases and J 7 bases, leaving 9 bases between the germline ends. The CDR3 contains 13 residues. CDR3 in DNA: TGTGCCAGCAGCTTCGGCAGGGACGGGGAGCTGTTTTTT. Its translation: CASSFGRDGELFF. The whole variable domain, filled in from reference TRBV11-2 and TRBJ2-2, reads EAGVAQSPRYKIIEKRQSVAFWCNPISGHATLYWYQQILGQGPKLLIQFQNNGVVDDSQLPKDRFSAERLKGVDSTLKIQPAKLEDSAVYLCASSFGRDGELFFGEGSRLTVL.

About this clone itself: The junction does not match germline at one end; this may be a read error. The chain combines TRBV7-7 with TRBJ2-7, with a possible D match to TRBD1 (5 bases). The CDR3 spans 13 residues. From germline, CDR1 is SSHAT and CDR2 FNYEAQ (reference sequence). The CDR3 reads CASSHRLGYEQYF. In DNA form, the CDR3 reads TGTGCTAGCAGCCACAGGCTTGGCTACGAGCAGTACTTC.

This rearrangement joins TRBV7-9 to TRBJ1-4; 7 bases map to TRBD1. The ends lost 2 bases at V and 8 bases at J; junction bases unmatched: 5. The germline V gene encodes CDR1 SEHNR and CDR2 FQNEAQ (reference sequence). The length of the CDR3 is 14 residues. The CDR3: CASSLRQGSEKLFF. CDR3 DNA: TGTGCCAGCAGCTTACGACAGGGAAGCGAAAAACTGTTTTTT.

This clone was counted between two and nine times. V is TRBV6-1 and J is TRBJ2-6; no clear D. V lost 5 bases and J 0 bases, leaving 2 bases between the germline ends. The germline CDR1 and CDR2 sequences are MNHNS and SASEGT. The CDR3 sequence is 13 residues long. CDR3 bases: TGTGCCAGCAGTTCCTCTGGGGCCAACGTCCTGACTTTC. Its protein is CASSSSGANVLTF.

The V and J genes are TRBV19 and TRBJ2-2; the D is unclear. Germline V gene data show CDR1 as LNHDA and CDR2 as SQIVND (reference sequence). This CDR3 spans 12 amino acids. V lost 6 bases to trimming and J lost 0 bases, with 2 bases between them. CDR3 in amino acids: CASRTNTGELFF. The CDR3 DNA reads as TGTGCCAGTAGGACGAACACCGGGGAGCTGTTTTTT.

This clone has just one count. The chain links TRBV19 to TRBJ2-2, with a tentative D call TRBD2 (5 bases). The V end lost 7 bases, the J end lost 4 bases, and 13 bases lay between the germline ends. Germline V CDR1 and CDR2: LNHDA, SQIVND (reference sequence). The CDR3 extends over 14 amino acids. CDR3 protein: CASKSGSFTGELFF. CDR3 nucleotide sequence: TGTGCCAGTAAATCGGGGTCTTTCACCGGGGAGCTGTTTTTT.

This clone showed up just a few times. The genes are TRBV4-3 and TRBJ1-1; a weak D match, TRBD1 (5 bases). This CDR3 contains 14 residues. Germline assignment: CDR1 LGHNA and CDR2 YSLEER. The V end lost 1 base, the J end lost 0 bases, and 6 bases lay between the germline ends. This CDR3 is CASSQAGLNTEAFF. The CDR3 bases are TGCGCCAGCAGCCAAGCAGGGTTGAACACTGAAGCTTTCTTT.

CDR3 region: CASSPGTADSGNTIYF. CDR3 nucleotides: TGTGCCAGCTCACCCGGGACAGCAGACTCTGGAAACACCATATATTTT. The V and J genes are TRBV18 and TRBJ1-3, with TRBD1 identical over 7 bases. The CDR3 runs 16 residues. V lost 3 bases and J lost 0; bases outside the gene matches: 5. Germline CDR1 reads KGHSH; CDR2 reads LQKENI.

The J gene is TRBJ2-3, the V gene TRBV20-1; D is possibly TRBD2 (5 bases). Trimming left V 2 bases short and J 11 bases short, with 8 bases between. The CDR3 is made up of 10 amino acids. Germline V lookup: CDR1 DFQATT, CDR2 SNEGSKA (reference sequence). CDR3 region: CSARSEGQYF. CDR3 nucleotides: TGCAGTGCTAGAAGCGAGGGGCAGTATTTT.

CDR3 protein: CASSQGVQGLGNTEAFF. In DNA, the CDR3 is TGTGCCAGCAGCCAAGGGGTCCAGGGGTTGGGGAACACTGAAGCTTTCTTT. The chain has TRBV4-2 and TRBJ1-1, with TRBD1 as a possible D gene (6 bases). The ends were cut back, 1 base at V and 1 base at J, with 16 bases in the middle. The CDR3 has 17 residues. Germline CDR1 and CDR2: LGHNA and YNFKEQ.

In its sample, this clone was seen once. This chain uses TRBV5-6 with TRBJ2-6, with 10 positions matching TRBD1. CDR1 is SGHDT and CDR2 is YYEEEE in the germline V gene. CDR3 length: 19 residues. J lost 4 bases, V lost 4 bases, and 14 bases had no gene match. The CDR3 sequence is CASSKSAGQGVRGANVLTF. Written as DNA, the CDR3 is TGTGCCAGCAGCAAGTCGGCTGGACAGGGGGTGAGGGGGGCCAACGTCCTGACTTTC.

In DNA form, the CDR3 reads TGTGCCAGCAGCTTTGTTCGCGGGGGGGCCCATACGCAGTATTTT. Amino acid sequence: CASSFVRGGAHTQYF. V gene TRBV12-1 combines with J gene TRBJ2-3; the table gives TRBD2 as D, unverified against the DNA. TRBV12-1 is annotated as a pseudogene. This CDR3 contains 15 residues.

About this clone: Other DNA sequences in the sample encode the same CDR3. The rearrangement uses TRBV27 and TRBJ1-1, with D possibly TRBD1 on 6 matching bases. The CDR3 sequence is 14 residues long. V was cut by 4 bases and J by 1 base, with 10 bases left in between. The germline V gene has CDR1 MNHEY and CDR2 SMNVEV (reference sequence). CDR3 in amino acids: CASSSRGRNTEAFF. CDR3 DNA sequence: TGTGCCAGCAGTTCGAGGGGGAGGAACACTGAAGCTTTCTTT.

The CDR3 DNA follows: TGTGCCAGCAGCTTAGGTGCAACCCTCCACTTT. Its protein product is CASSLGATLHF. This chain uses TRBV7-2 with TRBJ1-6; D is unclear. The germline gives CDR1 SGHTA, CDR2 FQGNSA. Trimming took 1 base from V and 14 from J, leaving 6 bases between them. CDR3 length: 11 amino acids.

The chain links TRBV19 to TRBJ1-6, with a possible D match to TRBD1 (6 bases). From germline, CDR1 is LNHDA and CDR2 SQIVND (reference sequence). The CDR3 contains 13 residues. V was clipped by 3 bases and J by 8 bases, with 8 bases between them. The CDR3 sequence: CASSMQGHSPLHF. The CDR3, as DNA: TGTGCCAGTAGTATGCAGGGGCATTCACCCCTCCACTTT.

The chain carries TRBV10-3 and TRBJ1-2; TRBD1 is a possible D gene (5 bases). Trimming left V 3 bases short and J 0 bases short, with 8 bases between. The CDR3 is 14 residues long. The germline V gene has CDR1 ENHRY and CDR2 SYGVKD. The CDR3 bases are TGTGCCATCAGTGACCGGACACCTAACTATGGCTACACCTTC. This translates into CAISDRTPNYGYTF.

This clone was picked up one time. At one boundary the junction diverges from the germline segment, which might be a read error. The chain carries TRBV30 and TRBJ1-3, with TRBD1 matching 9 bases. The CDR3 runs to 13 residues. Germline V lookup: CDR1 GTSNPN, CDR2 SVGIG (reference sequence). The CDR3 region has the DNA TGCGTATACAGGGGGCTAGCTGGAAACACCATATATTTT. The encoded protein is CVYRGLAGNTIYF.

This clone was picked up a small number of times. Written as DNA, the CDR3 is TGTGCCAGTGTTGGACAGGGTGGCTACACCTTC. This encodes CASVGQGGYTF. This chain uses TRBV19 with TRBJ1-2, with 8 bases fitting TRBD1. The length of the CDR3 is 11 residues. Germline CDR1 LNHDA, CDR2 SQIVND (reference sequence). The ends lost 8 bases at V and 7 bases at J; junction bases unmatched: 3.

The genes are TRBV28 and TRBJ1-6; D gene ambiguous. This CDR3 is 12 amino acids long. V gave up 7 bases and J gave up 9 bases, with 10 bases separating them. The V gene's germline CDR1 is MDHEN and CDR2 SYDVKM. The CDR3 reads CASNPLGSPLHF. The CDR3 DNA reads as TGTGCCAGCAACCCCTTGGGTTCACCCCTCCACTTT.

This clone was seen a single time. The CDR3 region is CASSATTSPNTQYF. Written as DNA, the CDR3 is TGTGCCAGCAGCGCCACGACCTCCCCTAATACGCAGTATTTT. V is TRBV9 and J is TRBJ2-3; D remains ambiguous. This CDR3 is built from 14 residues. V lost 3 bases, J lost 7 bases, and 15 bases lay in between. Germline-derived CDR1 and CDR2 are SGDLS and YYNGEE.